The next 21 T cell receptor beta chains were all read from a single sample in a study of graft-versus-host responses after intestinal transplantation. The antigens of these receptors remain unknown. Repertoires were generated with immunoSEQ multiplex PCR, while TCRdb's copy carries only in-frame clones and drops some. The data contain about 50,000 clones, about nine tenths of them singletons. This sample comprised unstimulated CD4+ T cells sorted from spleen or lymph node cells, obtained before transplant. These receptors were collected from a human donor who was the organ donor for an intestinal transplant.

The J gene is TRBJ2-1, the V gene TRBV6-5; D may be TRBD1 or TRBD2 (5 bases each). Per the germline V gene, CDR1 is MNHEY and CDR2 is SVGAGI. The CDR3 is made up of 15 amino acids. The V gene lost 0 bases and the J gene lost 5 bases, with 11 bases spanning the gap. The CDR3 loop reads CASSYSLRGDNEQFF. CDR3 coding DNA: TGTGCCAGCAGTTACTCGTTGCGAGGGGACAATGAGCAGTTCTTC.

This rearrangement joins TRBV5-5 to TRBJ1-1; no firm D call. Trimming took 2 bases from V and 0 from J, leaving 11 bases between them. The CDR3 covers 15 residues. Looked up from germline, CDR1 is SGHKS and CDR2 is YYEKEE (reference sequence). CDR3 loop: CASSFYTAMNTEAFF. In DNA form, the CDR3 reads TGTGCCAGCAGCTTTTATACAGCGATGAACACTGAAGCTTTCTTT.

In this sample, this clone turned up once. The rearrangement uses TRBV27 and TRBJ2-4, with 10 nucleotides matching TRBD1. The CDR3 is made up of 21 amino acids. Germline trimming cut 3 bases from V and 6 bases from J; bases unmatched to any gene: 23. Germline V CDR1 and CDR2: MNHEY, SMNVEV (reference sequence). Here the CDR3 reads CASSFSLKNPGQGHLLNIQYF. The CDR3 nucleotides are TGTGCCAGCAGTTTCTCCCTTAAAAATCCGGGACAGGGGCATTTGTTAAACATTCAGTACTTC.

The J gene is TRBJ2-3, the V gene TRBV29-1; maybe TRBD2 (5 bases). The germline CDR1 and CDR2 sequences are SQVTM and ANQGSEA. This CDR3 has 14 amino acids. V gave up 4 bases and J gave up 4 bases, with 15 bases separating them. This CDR3 is CSVAISVLADTQYF. The CDR3 nucleotides are TGCAGCGTTGCGATTAGCGTTCTAGCAGATACGCAGTATTTT.

The V and J genes are TRBV7-2 and TRBJ1-2; D unresolved. V was trimmed by 5 bases and J by 3 bases, leaving 7 bases between them. The germline gives CDR1 SGHTA, CDR2 FQGNSA. The CDR3 length is 12 residues. The CDR3 nucleotides read TGTGCCAGCAGCCCTAGGGACTATGGCTACACCTTC. Residues: CASSPRDYGYTF.

This clone appeared a few times. The chain couples TRBV4-3 to TRBJ2-7; D may be TRBD2 (6 bases). Per germline, CDR1 LGHNA and CDR2 YSLEER. There are 14 residues in the CDR3. V shed 4 bases and J shed 5 bases, with 15 bases lying between them. The CDR3 DNA sequence: TGCGCCAGCAGCCTTAACGGGGGATTAAACGAGCAGTACTTC. Protein sequence: CASSLNGGLNEQYF.

The chain links TRBV5-1 to TRBJ2-7; D unclear. The CDR3 contains 14 residues. Germline CDR1 reads SGHRS; CDR2 reads YFSETQ. The germline V and J ends were trimmed by 1 base and 0 bases, with 8 bases remaining between them. The CDR3 bases are TGCGCCAGCAGCTTGAATAGCCCCTCCTACGAGCAGTACTTC. Translated, it gives CASSLNSPSYEQYF.

The rearrangement joins TRBV6-1 to TRBJ1-2, with 7 bases matching TRBD1. The germline V gene encodes CDR1 MNHNS and CDR2 SASEGT. The CDR3 has 12 amino acids. V lost 7 bases, J lost 7 bases, and 6 bases stayed unmatched. CDR3 nucleotides: TGTGCCAGCACCCTAGACAGGGTTGGCTACACCTTC. It yields the protein CASTLDRVGYTF.

The rearrangement joins TRBV6-5 to TRBJ1-5; D is unresolved. V lost 0 bases, J lost 5 bases, and 8 bases lay in between. The CDR3 contains 14 residues. Germline CDR1 reads MNHEY; CDR2 reads SVGAGI. CDR3 nucleotide sequence: TGTGCCAGCAGTTACTCAGGGTCCCATCAGCCCCAGCATTTT. As protein: CASSYSGSHQPQHF.

A word on this clone: Other DNA sequences in the sample encode the same CDR3. The chain carries TRBV9 and TRBJ2-3; the D is unclear. V was cut by 0 bases and J by 1 base, with 3 bases left in between. The CDR3 runs 13 residues. Germline V gives CDR1 SGDLS, CDR2 YYNGEE. As DNA, the CDR3 is TGTGCCAGCAGCGTAGGAGGCACAGATACGCAGTATTTT. Amino acid sequence: CASSVGGTDTQYF.

This clone was picked up a small number of times. The chain carries TRBV19 and TRBJ1-3, with a tentative D call TRBD1 (5 bases). V lost 7 bases to trimming and J lost 4 bases, with 11 bases between them. The CDR3 extends over 13 amino acids. Germline V gives CDR1 LNHDA, CDR2 SQIVND (reference sequence). The CDR3 reads CASTQGWGNTIYF. For the CDR3, the DNA is TGTGCCAGTACTCAGGGCTGGGGAAACACCATATATTTT.

The chain is built from TRBV27 and TRBJ1-4; TRBD1 is a possible D gene (5 bases). The V end lost 5 bases, the J end lost 7 bases, and 14 bases lay between the germline ends. The germline V gene encodes CDR1 MNHEY and CDR2 SMNVEV (reference sequence). The CDR3 consists of 14 residues. The CDR3 DNA follows: TGTGCCAGCAGTGCCAGGGTTTTGGGTGAAAAACTGTTTTTT. This codes for CASSARVLGEKLFF.

This chain links TRBV28 with TRBJ2-1; tentatively, D is TRBD1 or TRBD2 (5 bases each). The CDR3 runs to 15 residues. Trimming stripped 3 bases from V and 0 bases from J, with 9 bases between. CDR1 is MDHEN and CDR2 is SYDVKM in the germline V gene. The CDR3 loop is CASSFWGSSYNEQFF. CDR3 DNA: TGTGCCAGCAGTTTTTGGGGGAGCTCCTACAATGAGCAGTTCTTC.

V gene TRBV6-6 combines with J gene TRBJ2-2, with unresolved D. This CDR3 contains 16 residues. CDR1 is MNHNY and CDR2 is SVGAGI in the germline V gene (reference sequence). The ends were cut back, 2 bases at V and 2 bases at J, with 12 bases in the middle. The CDR3 sequence is CASSYRGQPNTGELFF. CDR3 nucleotide sequence: TGTGCCAGCAGTTACCGAGGTCAGCCCAACACCGGGGAGCTGTTTTTT.

The chain links TRBV6-5 to TRBJ2-7, with D unresolved. The V gene's germline CDR1 is MNHEY and CDR2 SVGAGI. There are 11 residues in the CDR3. V was shortened by 3 bases and J by 9 bases, with 9 bases between the two germline ends. The CDR3 loop is CASSYMAVQYF. CDR3 bases: TGTGCCAGCAGTTATATGGCAGTGCAGTACTTC.

The rearrangement links TRBV6-5 to TRBJ1-1; possible D gene TRBD1, 6 bases. V lost 10 bases, J lost 1 base, and 16 bases lay in between. The CDR3 runs 14 residues. Germline V gene lookup returns CDR1 MNHEY and CDR2 SVGAGI. The CDR3 loop reads CAIQGGARNTEAFF. The CDR3 bases are TGTGCCATCCAAGGGGGGGCGAGGAACACTGAAGCTTTCTTT.

The gene calls are TRBV5-4 and TRBJ2-7, with D tentatively TRBD1 (5 bases). V was trimmed by 0 bases and J by 5 bases, leaving 15 bases between them. There are 15 residues in the CDR3. Germline values: CDR1 SGHNT, CDR2 YYREEE (reference sequence). The CDR3 is CASSLAQGTPHEQYF. The CDR3 region has the DNA TGTGCCAGCAGCTTGGCGCAGGGTACCCCCCACGAGCAGTACTTC. Full variable domain (outside the CDR3, taken from reference TRBV5-4 and TRBJ2-7): ETGVTQSPTHLIKTRGQQVTLRCSSQSGHNTVSWYQQALGQGPQFIFQYYREEENGRGNFPPRFSGLQFPNYSSELNVNALELDDSALYLCASSLAQGTPHEQYFGPGTRLTVT.

The J gene is TRBJ1-6, the V gene TRBV4-3; D unclear. Trimming stripped 0 bases from V and 9 bases from J, with 15 bases between. This CDR3 spans 16 amino acids. Germline V gives CDR1 LGHNA, CDR2 YSLEER. The CDR3 loop reads CASSQDRGWAISPLHF. CDR3 coding DNA: TGCGCCAGCAGCCAAGATAGAGGCTGGGCGATTTCACCCCTCCACTTT.

The chain joins TRBV6-5 to TRBJ1-3; 7 nucleotides align to TRBD1. Germline CDR1 is MNHEY and CDR2 is SVGAGI. J lost 5 bases, V lost 0 bases, and 4 bases had no gene match. This CDR3 is built from 15 residues. Here the CDR3 DNA reads TGTGCCAGCAGTTACTCGCGGGACAGAAGAAACACCATATATTTT. As protein: CASSYSRDRRNTIYF.

Details on this clone: The same CDR3 can be traced to other DNA sequences in this sample. The V gene is TRBV10-3, the J gene TRBJ2-1; D is ambiguous. The germline gives CDR1 ENHRY, CDR2 SYGVKD. The CDR3 is 14 amino acids. V dropped 6 bases and J dropped 3 bases, with 12 bases sitting between them. CDR3 sequence (DNA): TGTGCCATCAGCGCCGGGCCGCGCTACAATGAGCAGTTCTTC. This translates into CAISAGPRYNEQFF.

The rearrangement links TRBV19 to TRBJ2-7; 10 bases agree with TRBD2. Per the germline V gene, CDR1 is LNHDA and CDR2 is SQIVND (reference sequence). Trimming cost V 4 bases and J 2 bases; bases outside gene matches: 8. The CDR3 length is 16 residues. CDR3 coding DNA: TGTGCCAGTAGTAACACCGGGACTAGCGTCCCCTACGAGCAGTACTTC. Its translation: CASSNTGTSVPYEQYF.